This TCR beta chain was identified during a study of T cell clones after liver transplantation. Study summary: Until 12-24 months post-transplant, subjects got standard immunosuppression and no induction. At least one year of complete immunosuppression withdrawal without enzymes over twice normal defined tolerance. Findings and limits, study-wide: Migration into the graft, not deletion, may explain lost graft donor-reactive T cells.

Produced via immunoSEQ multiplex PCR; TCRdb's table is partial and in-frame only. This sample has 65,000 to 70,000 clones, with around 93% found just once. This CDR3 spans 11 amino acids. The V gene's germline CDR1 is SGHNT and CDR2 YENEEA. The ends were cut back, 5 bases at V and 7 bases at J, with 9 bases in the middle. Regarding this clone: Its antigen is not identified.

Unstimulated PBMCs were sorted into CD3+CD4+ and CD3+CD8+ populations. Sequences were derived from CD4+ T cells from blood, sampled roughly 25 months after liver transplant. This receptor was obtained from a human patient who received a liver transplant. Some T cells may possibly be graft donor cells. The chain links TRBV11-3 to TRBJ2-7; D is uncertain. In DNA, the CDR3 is TGTGCCAGCAGCCCGGATCGGGAGCAGTACTTC. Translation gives CASSPDREQYF.